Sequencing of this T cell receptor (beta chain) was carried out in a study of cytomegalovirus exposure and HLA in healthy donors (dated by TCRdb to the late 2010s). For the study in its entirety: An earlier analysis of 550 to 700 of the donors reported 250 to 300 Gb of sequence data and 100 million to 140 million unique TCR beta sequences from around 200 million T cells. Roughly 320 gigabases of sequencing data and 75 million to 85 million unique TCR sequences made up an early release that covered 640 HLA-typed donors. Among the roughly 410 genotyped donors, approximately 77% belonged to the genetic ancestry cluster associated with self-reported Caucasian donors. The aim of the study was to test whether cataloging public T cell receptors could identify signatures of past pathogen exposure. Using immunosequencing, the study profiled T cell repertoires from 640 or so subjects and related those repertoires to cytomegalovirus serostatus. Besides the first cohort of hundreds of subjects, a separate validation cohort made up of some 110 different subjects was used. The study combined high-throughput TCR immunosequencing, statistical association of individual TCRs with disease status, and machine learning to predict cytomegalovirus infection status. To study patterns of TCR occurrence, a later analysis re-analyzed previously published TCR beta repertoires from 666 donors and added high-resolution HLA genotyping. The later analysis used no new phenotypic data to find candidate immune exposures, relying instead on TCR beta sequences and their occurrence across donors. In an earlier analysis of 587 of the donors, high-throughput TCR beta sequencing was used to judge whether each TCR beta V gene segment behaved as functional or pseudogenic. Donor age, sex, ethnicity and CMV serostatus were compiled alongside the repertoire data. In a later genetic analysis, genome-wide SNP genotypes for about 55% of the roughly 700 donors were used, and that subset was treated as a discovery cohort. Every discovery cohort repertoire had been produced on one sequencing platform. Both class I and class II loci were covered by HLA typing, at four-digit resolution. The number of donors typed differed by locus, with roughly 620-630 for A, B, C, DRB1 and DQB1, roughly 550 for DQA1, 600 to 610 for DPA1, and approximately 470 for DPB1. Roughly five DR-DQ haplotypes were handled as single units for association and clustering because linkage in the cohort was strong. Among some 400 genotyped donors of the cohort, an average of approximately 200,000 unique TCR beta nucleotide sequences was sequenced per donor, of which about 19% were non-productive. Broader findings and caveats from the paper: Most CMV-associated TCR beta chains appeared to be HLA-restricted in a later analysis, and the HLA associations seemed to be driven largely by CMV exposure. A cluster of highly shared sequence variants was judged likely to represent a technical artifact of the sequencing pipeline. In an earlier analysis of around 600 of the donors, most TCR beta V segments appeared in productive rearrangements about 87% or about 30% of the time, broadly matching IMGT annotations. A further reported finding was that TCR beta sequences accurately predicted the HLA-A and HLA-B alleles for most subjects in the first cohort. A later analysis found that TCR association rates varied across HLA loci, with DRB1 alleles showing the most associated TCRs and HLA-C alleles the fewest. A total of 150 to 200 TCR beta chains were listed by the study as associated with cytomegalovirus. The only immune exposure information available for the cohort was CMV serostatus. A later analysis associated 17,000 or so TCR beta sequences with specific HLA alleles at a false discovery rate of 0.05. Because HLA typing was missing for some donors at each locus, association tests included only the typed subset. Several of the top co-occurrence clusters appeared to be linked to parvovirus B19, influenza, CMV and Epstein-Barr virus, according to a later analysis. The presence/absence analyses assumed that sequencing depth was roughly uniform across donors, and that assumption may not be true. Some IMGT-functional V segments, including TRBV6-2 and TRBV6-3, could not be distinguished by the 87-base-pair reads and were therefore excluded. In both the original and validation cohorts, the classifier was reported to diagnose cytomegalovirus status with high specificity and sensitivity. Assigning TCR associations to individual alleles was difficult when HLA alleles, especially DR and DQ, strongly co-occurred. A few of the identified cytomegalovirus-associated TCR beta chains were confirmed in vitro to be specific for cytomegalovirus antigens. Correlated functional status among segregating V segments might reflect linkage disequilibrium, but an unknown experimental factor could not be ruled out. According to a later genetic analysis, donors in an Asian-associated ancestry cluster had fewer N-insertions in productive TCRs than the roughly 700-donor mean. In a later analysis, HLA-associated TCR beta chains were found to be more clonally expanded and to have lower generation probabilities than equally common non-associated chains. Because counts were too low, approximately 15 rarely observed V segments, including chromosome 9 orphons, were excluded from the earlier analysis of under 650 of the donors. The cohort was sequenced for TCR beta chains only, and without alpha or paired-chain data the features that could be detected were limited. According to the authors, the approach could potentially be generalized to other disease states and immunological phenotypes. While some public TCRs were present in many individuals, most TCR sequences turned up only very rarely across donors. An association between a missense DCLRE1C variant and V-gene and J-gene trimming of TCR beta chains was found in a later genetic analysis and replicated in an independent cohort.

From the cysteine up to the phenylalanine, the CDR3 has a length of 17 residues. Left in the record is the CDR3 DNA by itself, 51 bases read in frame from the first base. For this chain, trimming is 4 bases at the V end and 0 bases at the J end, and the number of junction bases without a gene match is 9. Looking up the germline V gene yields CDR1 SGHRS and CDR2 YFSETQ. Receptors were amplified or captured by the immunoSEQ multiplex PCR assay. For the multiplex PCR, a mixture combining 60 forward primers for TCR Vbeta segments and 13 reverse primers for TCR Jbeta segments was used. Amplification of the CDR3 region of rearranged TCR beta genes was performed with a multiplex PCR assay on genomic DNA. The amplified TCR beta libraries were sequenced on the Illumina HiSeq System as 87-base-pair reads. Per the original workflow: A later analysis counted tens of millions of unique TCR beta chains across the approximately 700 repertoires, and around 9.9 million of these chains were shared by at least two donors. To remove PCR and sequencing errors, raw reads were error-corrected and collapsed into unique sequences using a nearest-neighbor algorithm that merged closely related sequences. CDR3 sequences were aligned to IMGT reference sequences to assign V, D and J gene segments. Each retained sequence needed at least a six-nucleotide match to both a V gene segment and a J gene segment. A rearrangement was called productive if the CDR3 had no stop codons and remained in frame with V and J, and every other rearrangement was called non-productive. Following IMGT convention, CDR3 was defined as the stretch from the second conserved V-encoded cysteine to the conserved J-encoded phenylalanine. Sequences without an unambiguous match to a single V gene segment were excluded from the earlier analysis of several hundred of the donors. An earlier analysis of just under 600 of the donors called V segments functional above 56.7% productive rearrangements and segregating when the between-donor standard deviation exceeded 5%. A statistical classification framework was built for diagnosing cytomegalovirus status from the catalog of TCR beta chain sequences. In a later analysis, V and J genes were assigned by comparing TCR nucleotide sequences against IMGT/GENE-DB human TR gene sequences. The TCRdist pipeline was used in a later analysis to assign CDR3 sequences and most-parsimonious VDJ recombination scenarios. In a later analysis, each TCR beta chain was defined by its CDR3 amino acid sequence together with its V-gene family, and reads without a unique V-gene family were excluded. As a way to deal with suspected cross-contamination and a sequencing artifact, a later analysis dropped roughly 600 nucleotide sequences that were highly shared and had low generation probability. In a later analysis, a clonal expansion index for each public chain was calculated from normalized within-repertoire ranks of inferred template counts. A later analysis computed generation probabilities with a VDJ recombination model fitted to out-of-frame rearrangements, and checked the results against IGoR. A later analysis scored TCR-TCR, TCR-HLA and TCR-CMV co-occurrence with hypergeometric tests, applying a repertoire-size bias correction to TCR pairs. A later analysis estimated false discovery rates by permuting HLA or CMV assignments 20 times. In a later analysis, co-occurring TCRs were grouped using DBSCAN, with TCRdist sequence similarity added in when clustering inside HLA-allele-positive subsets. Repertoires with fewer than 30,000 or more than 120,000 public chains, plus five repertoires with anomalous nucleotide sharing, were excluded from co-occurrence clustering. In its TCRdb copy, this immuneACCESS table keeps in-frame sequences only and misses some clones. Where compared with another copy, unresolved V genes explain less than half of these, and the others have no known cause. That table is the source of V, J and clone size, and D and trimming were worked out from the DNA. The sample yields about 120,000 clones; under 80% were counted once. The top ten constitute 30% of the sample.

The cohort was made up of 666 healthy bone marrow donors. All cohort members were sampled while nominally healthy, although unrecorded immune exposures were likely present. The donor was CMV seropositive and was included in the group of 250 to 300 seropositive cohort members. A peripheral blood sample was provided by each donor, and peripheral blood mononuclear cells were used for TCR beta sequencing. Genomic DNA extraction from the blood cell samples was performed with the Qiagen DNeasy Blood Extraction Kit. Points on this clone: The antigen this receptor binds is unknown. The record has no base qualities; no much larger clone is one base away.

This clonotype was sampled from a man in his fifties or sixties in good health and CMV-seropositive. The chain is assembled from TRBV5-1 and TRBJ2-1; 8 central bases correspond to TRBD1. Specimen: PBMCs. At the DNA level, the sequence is TGCGCCAGCAGCCTTTGGACAGGGACTGACTCCTACAATGAGCAGTTCTTC. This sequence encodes CASSLWTGTDSYNEQFF. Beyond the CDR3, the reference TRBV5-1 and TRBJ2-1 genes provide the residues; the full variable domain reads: KAGVTQTPRYLIKTRGQQVTLSCSPISGHRSVSWYQQTPGQGLQFLFEYFSETQRNKGNFPGRFSGRQFSNSRSEMNVSTLELGDSALYLCASSLWTGTDSYNEQFFGPGTRLTVL.